The T cell receptor beta chain described here comes from a study of T cells in Graves' hyperthyroidism and ophthalmopathy. Amplification targeted TCR beta CDR3 regions from RNA transcripts. TCR CDR3 underwent first-round RT-PCR with the HTBI primer set. TCRdb processed the multiplex PCR reads anew with MiXCR; each CDR3 protein has one entry. The table lists roughly 570,000 distinct CDR3 sequences, about 15% of them singletons. The germline V gene has CDR1 LGHDT and CDR2 YNNKEL (reference sequence). V was pared by 9 bases and J by 4 bases, with 23 bases between. CDR3 length equals 16 residues. In this sample, this clonotype turned up many times.

The receptor was isolated from a woman aged 25 to 39 with Graves' hyperthyroidism. What was sequenced was blood. V is TRBV3-1 and J is TRBJ2-3; D is possibly TRBD1 (6 bases). DNA of the CDR3: TGTGCCAGGGACGTGGTGGGACACAAAGAGGCAGATACGCAGTATTTT. It specifies CARDVVGHKEADTQYF.